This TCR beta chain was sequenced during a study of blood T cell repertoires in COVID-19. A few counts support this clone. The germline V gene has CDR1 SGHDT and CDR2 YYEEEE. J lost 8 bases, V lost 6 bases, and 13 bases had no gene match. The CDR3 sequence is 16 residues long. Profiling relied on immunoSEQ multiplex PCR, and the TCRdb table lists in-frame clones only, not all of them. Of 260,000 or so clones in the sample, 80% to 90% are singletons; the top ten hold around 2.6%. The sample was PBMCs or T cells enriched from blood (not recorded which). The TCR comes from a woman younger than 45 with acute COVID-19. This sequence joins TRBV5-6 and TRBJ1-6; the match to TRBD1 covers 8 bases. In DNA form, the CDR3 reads TGTGCCAGCACCTCGAGCCCCCAGGGGGCTTATTCACCCCTCCACTTT. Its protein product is CASTSSPQGAYSPLHF.